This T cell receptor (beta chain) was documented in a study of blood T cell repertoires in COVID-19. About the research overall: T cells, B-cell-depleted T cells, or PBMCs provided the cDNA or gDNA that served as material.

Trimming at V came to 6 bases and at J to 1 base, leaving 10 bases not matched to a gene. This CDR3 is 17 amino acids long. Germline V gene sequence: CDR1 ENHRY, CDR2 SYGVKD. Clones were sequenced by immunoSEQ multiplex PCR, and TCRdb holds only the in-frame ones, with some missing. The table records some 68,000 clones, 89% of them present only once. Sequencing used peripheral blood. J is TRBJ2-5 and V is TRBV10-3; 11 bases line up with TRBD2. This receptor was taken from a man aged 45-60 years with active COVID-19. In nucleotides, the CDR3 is TGTGCCATCAGCGAAGGACTAGCGGGCCATCTCCAAGAGACCCAGTACTTC. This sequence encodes CAISEGLAGHLQETQYF.